Listed below are T cell receptor beta chains from one sample, sequenced in a study of cytomegalovirus exposure and HLA in healthy donors. The assay was immunoSEQ multiplex PCR, and TCRdb's table has in-frame clones only and misses some. The sample consists of roughly 200,000 clones, roughly 79% of them appearing once. Sequencing was performed on PBMCs. All receptors derive from a man aged 25 to 40 in good health and CMV-seronegative. CDR3s include the opening cysteine and the closing phenylalanine or tryptophan. Fields, in order: CDR3 protein, CDR3 DNA, D gene, V gene, J gene, clone size. A D gene is named only where the DNA matches it firmly. Not all rows give a size; the values are once, few, many and, for expanded clones, a class.

CASSENRPPYNEQFF	TGCGCCAGCAGTGAAAACAGGCCGCCCTACAATGAGCAGTTCTTC	-	TRBV10-1	TRBJ2-1	-
CASSPSLGVTTYNEQFF	TGTGCCAGCAGCCCTTCTCTAGGGGTAACAACCTACAATGAGCAGTTCTTC	-	TRBV11-2	TRBJ2-1	-
CSVPSEGTYEQYF	TGCAGCGTTCCCTCTGAGGGCACCTACGAGCAGTACTTC	-	TRBV29-1	TRBJ2-7	-
CAISDPEKSINEKLFF	TGTGCCATCAGTGACCCCGAGAAAAGTATAAATGAAAAACTGTTTTTT	-	TRBV10-3	TRBJ1-4	-
CASSPPAVYNEQFF	TGTGCCAGCTCACCACCCGCAGTATACAATGAGCAGTTCTTC	-	TRBV18	TRBJ2-1	-
CASSIGGGVQGKNIQYF	TGTGCCAGTAGTATTGGGGGGGGCGTGCAGGGAAAAAACATTCAGTACTTC	-	TRBV19	TRBJ2-4	-
CASSPLGQTDVNSPLHF	TGTGCCAGCTCACCGCTTGGACAGACTGATGTTAATTCACCCCTCCACTTT	-	TRBV18	TRBJ1-6	-
CASSLAGRTSGKITDTQYF	TGCGCCAGCAGCTTGGCGGGGAGGACTAGCGGGAAGATCACAGATACGCAGTATTTT	TRBD2	TRBV5-1	TRBJ2-3	-
CASSGRRGGNQPQHF	TGTGCCAGCAGTGGACGTAGGGGAGGAAATCAGCCCCAGCATTTT	-	TRBV2	TRBJ1-5	-
CASTPSGTNTDTQYF	TGTGCCAGTACGCCTAGCGGGACCAACACAGATACGCAGTATTTT	TRBD2	TRBV9	TRBJ2-3	-
CASSLDGTPQETQYF	TGCGCCAGCAGCTTGGACGGGACACCTCAAGAGACCCAGTACTTC	-	TRBV5-1	TRBJ2-5	-
CSVEGGSLAKNIQYF	TGCAGCGTTGAAGGAGGGTCATTAGCCAAAAACATTCAGTACTTC	-	TRBV29-1	TRBJ2-4	-
CATSRDHGTGGAGRSYEQYF	TGTGCCACCAGCAGAGATCACGGGACAGGGGGCGCTGGGCGATCCTACGAGCAGTACTTC	TRBD1	TRBV15	TRBJ2-7	-
CASSETTGLFYEQYF	TGTGCCAGCAGTGAGACGACAGGACTCTTCTACGAGCAGTACTTC	-	TRBV2	TRBJ2-7	-
CASSAPQGNTDTQYF	TGTGCCAGCAGCGCCCCACAGGGGAACACAGATACGCAGTATTTT	TRBD1	TRBV7-9	TRBJ2-3	-
CASSGQGVSYEQYF	TGCGCCAGCAGCGGACAGGGGGTCTCCTACGAGCAGTACTTC	TRBD1	TRBV5-1	TRBJ2-7	-
CASSLGPSTSNEQFF	TGTGCCAGCAGTTTAGGACCCTCGACTAGCAATGAGCAGTTCTTC	-	TRBV28	TRBJ2-1	-
CSVLVMALANEQFF	TGCAGCGTTTTAGTGATGGCCTTAGCGAATGAGCAGTTCTTC	-	TRBV29-1	TRBJ2-1	-
CASSDRGGRSAETQYF	TGTGCCAGTAGCGATAGGGGCGGGAGATCCGCGGAGACCCAGTACTTC	TRBD2	TRBV19	TRBJ2-5	-
CASSLQGNSGANVLTF	TGTGCCAGCAGTTTACAGGGTAACTCTGGGGCCAACGTCCTGACTTTC	-	TRBV6-5	TRBJ2-6	-
CARTEDRGPYNEQFF	TGTGCCAGAACAGAGGACAGGGGCCCCTACAATGAGCAGTTCTTC	TRBD1	TRBV2	TRBJ2-1	-
CASSPAGLAGGDEQYF	TGTGCCAGCAGCCCCGCTGGACTAGCGGGAGGCGACGAGCAGTACTTC	TRBD2	TRBV5-4	TRBJ2-7	-
CASSTWGQGRQPQHF	TGTGCCAGCAGCACTTGGGGACAGGGGAGACAGCCCCAGCATTTT	TRBD1	TRBV5-4	TRBJ1-5	few
CASSLAGSLYEQYF	TGCGCCAGCAGCTTGGCCGGTTCGCTTTACGAGCAGTACTTC	-	TRBV5-1	TRBJ2-7	-
CASRAGLPGEETQYF	TGTGCCAGCAGGGCGGGACTCCCAGGCGAGGAGACCCAGTACTTC	-	TRBV2	TRBJ2-5	-
CASSLDLRAEAFF	TGTGCCAGCAGCTTGGACTTACGGGCTGAAGCTTTCTTT	-	TRBV7-6	TRBJ1-1	-
CASSVTGDGANVLTF	TGCGCCAGCAGCGTTACAGGGGACGGGGCCAACGTCCTGACTTTC	TRBD1	TRBV5-1	TRBJ2-6	few
CASSSGLAGYNEQFF	TGTGCCAGCAGCTCTGGACTAGCGGGGTACAATGAGCAGTTCTTC	TRBD2	TRBV7-3	TRBJ2-1	-
CARGTGTSSYNSPLHF	TGTGCCAGGGGGACAGGGACTAGCTCCTATAATTCACCCCTCCACTTT	TRBD1	TRBV14	TRBJ1-6	-
CASSFREAPYEQYF	TGCGCCAGCAGCTTTCGGGAGGCCCCTTACGAGCAGTACTTC	TRBD2	TRBV5-1	TRBJ2-7	-
CASSPSLTDTQYF	TGTGCCAGCTCACCAAGCCTCACAGATACGCAGTATTTT	-	TRBV18	TRBJ2-3	-
CASSRTSGRASSLGELFF	TGTGCCAGCAGTCGGACTAGCGGGAGGGCCTCATCGTTGGGGGAGCTGTTTTTT	TRBD2	TRBV27	TRBJ2-2	-
CASSPRGTGTYNEQFF	TGTGCCAGCAGCCCCAGAGGGACTGGTACCTACAATGAGCAGTTCTTC	-	TRBV11-3	TRBJ2-1	-
CASRTPYEQFF	TGTGCCAGCAGGACTCCATATGAGCAGTTCTTC	-	TRBV27	TRBJ2-1	-
CSVEKSGQETQYF	TGCAGCGTTGAAAAAAGCGGTCAAGAGACCCAGTACTTC	-	TRBV29-1	TRBJ2-5	few
CASSFSLAKNIQYF	TGTGCCAGCAGTTTTTCCCTAGCCAAAAACATTCAGTACTTC	-	TRBV28	TRBJ2-4	-
CSVDGLPPSSGSTYNEQFF	TGCAGCGTTGATGGCCTTCCCCCCTCGAGCGGGAGTACCTACAATGAGCAGTTCTTC	TRBD2	TRBV29-1	TRBJ2-1	once
CASRSTSGSNNEQFF	TGTGCCAGCAGATCGACTAGCGGGAGTAACAATGAGCAGTTCTTC	TRBD2	TRBV7-3	TRBJ2-1	-
CASRGAGTASPKLFF	TGTGCCAGCAGAGGTGCCGGGACAGCGTCCCCAAAACTGTTTTTT	TRBD1	TRBV28	TRBJ1-4	-
CASKQTTNEKLFF	TGCGCCAGCAAACAGACAACTAATGAAAAACTGTTTTTT	-	TRBV5-1	TRBJ1-4	-
CASSRYGLSGELFF	TGTGCCAGCTCCCGTTACGGACTAAGCGGGGAGCTGTTTTTT	-	TRBV18	TRBJ2-2	-
CASSLGHSYEQYF	TGCGCCAGCAGCTTGGGACACTCCTACGAGCAGTACTTC	-	TRBV5-1	TRBJ2-7	-
CASSHGEREGHEQYF	TGCGCCAGCAGCCACGGCGAGCGGGAGGGCCACGAGCAGTACTTC	TRBD2	TRBV4-1	TRBJ2-7	-
CASSHRGSGNTIYF	TGTGCCAGCAGCCACCGGGGCTCTGGAAACACCATATATTTT	-	TRBV7-8	TRBJ1-3	-